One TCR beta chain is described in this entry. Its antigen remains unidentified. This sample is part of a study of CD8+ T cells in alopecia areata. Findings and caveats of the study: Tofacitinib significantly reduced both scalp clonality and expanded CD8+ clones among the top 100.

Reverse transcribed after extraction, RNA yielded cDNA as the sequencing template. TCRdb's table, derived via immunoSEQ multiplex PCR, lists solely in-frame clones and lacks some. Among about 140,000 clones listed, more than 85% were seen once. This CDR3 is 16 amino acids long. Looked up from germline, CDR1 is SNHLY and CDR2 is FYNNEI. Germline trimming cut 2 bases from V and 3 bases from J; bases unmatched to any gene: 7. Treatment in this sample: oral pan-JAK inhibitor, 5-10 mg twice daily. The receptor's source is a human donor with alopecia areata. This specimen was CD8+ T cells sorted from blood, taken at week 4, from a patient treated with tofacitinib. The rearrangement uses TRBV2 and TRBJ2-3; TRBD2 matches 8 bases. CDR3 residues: CASSESRGGLTDTQYF. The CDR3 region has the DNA TGTGCCAGCAGTGAATCTCGGGGGGGCCTGACAGATACGCAGTATTTT.